Detailed here is one T cell receptor beta chain. Its matching antigen is unknown. Unmatched junction bases numbered 4, after V lost 3 bases and J lost 2 bases. The germline gives CDR1 MGHRA, CDR2 YSYEKL. The CDR3 totals 17 residues. The data were taken from a study of glioma-infiltrating T cells after dendritic cell vaccination. Points from the study as a whole: Complete blood and tumor specimen sets were limited to few patients. Estimated pretreatment TIL content predicted outcome after dendritic cell vaccination.

The time point: after dendritic cell vaccination, including at tumor progression/relapse. The PCR used 60 V beta and 13 J beta primers. The protocol was immunoSEQ multiplex PCR, while the TCRdb copy is restricted to in-frame clones and leaves out a portion. The sample contains 20,000 to 30,000 clones, over 85% of which appear only once. The sample in question was blood, obtained after dendritic cell vaccination. This chain joins TRBV4-1 and TRBJ1-4, with 12 nucleotides matching TRBD1. The origin of this receptor is a human donor with glioblastoma. The CDR3 region has the DNA TGCGCCAGCAGCCAGAGGGGACAGGGGGCGACTAATGAAAAACTGTTTTTT. Amino acid sequence: CASSQRGQGATNEKLFF.